What follows are 13 T cell receptor beta chains derived from one specimen sequenced in a study of PD-L1 blockade in urothelial cancer. Generated by immunoSEQ multiplex PCR, the TCRdb table keeps only in-frame clones and is missing some. This sample has 100,000 to 150,000 clones; approximately 84% occur once, and the top ten carry 3.2%. The time point: pretreatment peripheral blood. Here the sequenced sample was PBMCs, taken around atezolizumab (anti-PD-L1) treatment. Source of these receptors: a man in his fifties or sixties with urothelial cancer.

The chain combines TRBV9 with TRBJ1-1; D ambiguous. CDR1 SGDLS and CDR2 YYNGEE come from the germline V gene. Trimming removed 0 bases from V and 1 base from J, with 7 bases in between. The CDR3 is 14 amino acids. CDR3 in amino acids: CASSVVAENTEAFF. The CDR3 bases are TGTGCCAGCAGCGTAGTGGCAGAGAACACTGAAGCTTTCTTT.

There are a few counts of this clone. As DNA, the CDR3 is TGCGCCAGCAGCGCAGAGACAGGTCGTACGAGCCATATGAACACTGAAGCTTTCTTT. It codes for CASSAETGRTSHMNTEAFF. This chain connects TRBV5-1 to TRBJ1-1; TRBD1 might be the D (6 bases). The CDR3 sequence is 19 residues long. In germline, CDR1 is SGHRS, CDR2 YFSETQ. V was trimmed by 4 bases and J by 0 bases, leaving 25 bases between them.

The V gene is TRBV18, the J gene TRBJ1-1, with a weak D call TRBD1 (5 bases). CDR1 and CDR2 from the germline V gene are KGHSH and LQKENI. The CDR3 runs 14 residues. Trimming cost V 3 bases and J 1 base, with 9 bases left between them. The CDR3 DNA is TGTGCCAGCTCACCGGGACTGGCGAACACTGAAGCTTTCTTT. It translates to CASSPGLANTEAFF.

The chain uses TRBV19 and TRBJ1-5, with 9 bases aligning to TRBD1. Germline V gene sequence: CDR1 LNHDA, CDR2 SQIVND (reference sequence). V was pared by 6 bases and J by 3 bases, with 3 bases of the junction left unmatched. The CDR3 has 14 amino acids. This chain's CDR3 is CASRDRGSNQPQHF. Written as DNA, the CDR3 is TGTGCCAGTAGAGACAGGGGGTCCAATCAGCCCCAGCATTTT.

The V gene is TRBV10-3, the J gene TRBJ1-1; D is undetermined. V shed 8 bases and J shed 11 bases, with 15 bases lying between them. This CDR3 spans 11 amino acids. CDR1 and CDR2 (germline): ENHRY, SYGVKD. As DNA, the CDR3 is TGTGCCATCCCCCGACTCACGTGGGCTTTCTTT. Its protein is CAIPRLTWAFF.

The chain combines TRBV7-9 with TRBJ1-6; unclear D gene. This CDR3 region has 11 residues. Germline values: CDR1 SEHNR, CDR2 FQNEAQ (reference sequence). V lost 4 bases and J lost 14, with 9 bases in between. In nucleotides, the CDR3 is TGTGCCAGCAGCTCCGTTGCGACCCTCCACTTT. This sequence encodes CASSSVATLHF.

This rearrangement joins TRBV9 to TRBJ2-7, with TRBD1 as a possible D gene (6 bases). In germline, CDR1 is SGDLS, CDR2 YYNGEE. The CDR3 is 15 amino acids. The ends were cut back, 1 base at V and 2 bases at J, with 13 bases in the middle. The CDR3 DNA reads TGTGCCAGCAGCGTATCCGGGACACCAACCTACGAGCAGTACTTC. As protein: CASSVSGTPTYEQYF.

This chain connects TRBV5-6 to TRBJ1-1; D uncertain. This CDR3 has 14 amino acids. Trimming took 2 bases from V and 0 from J, leaving 8 bases between them. Germline CDR1 and CDR2: SGHDT and YYEEEE. CDR3 in DNA: TGTGCCAGCAGCTTTCAGAGGATGAACACTGAAGCTTTCTTT. The encoded protein is CASSFQRMNTEAFF.

This clone was seen a handful of times. The rearrangement uses TRBV7-9 and TRBJ2-2, with 8 bases that match TRBD1. The CDR3 spans 16 residues. With V trimmed by 3 bases and J by 6 bases, 9 bases remained unmatched. Germline assignment: CDR1 SEHNR and CDR2 FQNEAQ (reference sequence). Here the CDR3 reads CASSFQGAIGAGELFF. As DNA, the CDR3 is TGTGCCAGCAGCTTCCAGGGGGCTATAGGAGCCGGGGAGCTGTTTTTT.

This clone was seen a handful of times. The rearrangement links TRBV27 to TRBJ2-3; the D gene is possibly TRBD1 (6 bases). V was cut by 6 bases and J by 5 bases, with 9 bases left in between. Germline-derived CDR1 and CDR2 are MNHEY and SMNVEV (reference sequence). The CDR3 is 12 residues long. CDR3 DNA: TGTGCCAGCAGCTCCAGGGGAGATACGCAGTATTTT. It yields the protein CASSSRGDTQYF.

This sequence joins TRBV28 and TRBJ2-5; 10 bases line up with TRBD2. The CDR3 length is 16 residues. In germline, CDR1 is MDHEN, CDR2 SYDVKM. J lost 1 base, V lost 4 bases, and 6 bases had no gene match. As DNA, the CDR3 is TGTGCCAGCAGTTCGACCCGACTAGCGGGCCAAGAGACCCAGTACTTC. As protein: CASSSTRLAGQETQYF.

The rearrangement uses TRBV19 and TRBJ2-7; D possibly corresponds to TRBD1 (5 bases). The V end was cut by 5 bases, the J end by 12 bases, with 14 bases between. CDR3 length equals 11 residues. Germline V lookup: CDR1 LNHDA, CDR2 SQIVND (reference sequence). The CDR3 sequence is CASSPGHSRYF. DNA for the CDR3: TGTGCCAGTAGTCCCGGACATTCGCGGTACTTC.

This clone was observed a few times. The V and J genes are TRBV4-1 and TRBJ2-2, with a weak D call TRBD1 (5 bases). From germline, CDR1 is MGHRA and CDR2 YSYEKL. There are 14 residues in the CDR3. V shed 4 bases and J shed 7 bases, with 13 bases lying between them. CDR3 residues: CASSLTVTDGELFF. The CDR3 DNA follows: TGCGCCAGCAGCCTGACAGTAACAGACGGGGAGCTGTTTTTT.